This TCR beta chain was captured by sequencing in a study of cytomegalovirus exposure and HLA in healthy donors. Trimming removed 4 bases from V and 7 bases from J, with 15 bases in between. The CDR3 consists of 14 residues. CDR1 is SGHRS and CDR2 is YFSETQ in the germline V gene. Generated by immunoSEQ multiplex PCR, the TCRdb table keeps only in-frame clones and is missing some. Here the sample spans 85,000 to 120,000 clones, roughly 90% being singletons. Sample: PBMCs. The chain uses TRBV5-1 and TRBJ2-1, with D possibly TRBD1 on 7 matching bases. This clonotype was sampled from a woman between 18 and 30 years old in good health and CMV-seropositive. The CDR3, as DNA: TGCGCCAGCAGCATAACACCAGGGGGGAATGAGCAGTTCTTC. Its protein is CASSITPGGNEQFF.